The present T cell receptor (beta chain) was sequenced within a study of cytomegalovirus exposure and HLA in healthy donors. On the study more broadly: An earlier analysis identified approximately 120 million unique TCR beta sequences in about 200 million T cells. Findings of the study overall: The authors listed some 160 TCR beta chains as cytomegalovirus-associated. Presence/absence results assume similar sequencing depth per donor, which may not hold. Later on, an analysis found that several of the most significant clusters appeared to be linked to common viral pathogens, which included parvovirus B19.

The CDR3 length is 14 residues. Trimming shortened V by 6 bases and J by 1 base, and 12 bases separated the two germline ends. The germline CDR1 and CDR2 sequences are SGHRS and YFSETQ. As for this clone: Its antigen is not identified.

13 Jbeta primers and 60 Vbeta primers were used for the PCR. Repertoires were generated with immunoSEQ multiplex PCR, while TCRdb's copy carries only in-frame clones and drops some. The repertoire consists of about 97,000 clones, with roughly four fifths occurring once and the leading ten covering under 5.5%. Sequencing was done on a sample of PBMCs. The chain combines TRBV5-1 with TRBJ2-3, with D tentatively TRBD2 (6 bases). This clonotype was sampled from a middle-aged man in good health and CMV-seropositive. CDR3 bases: TGCGCCAGCACGGATAGCGGACGCACAGATACGCAGTATTTT. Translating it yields CASTDSGRTDTQYF.